The 15 T cell receptor beta chains given below trace back to one sample, sequenced in a study of blood T cell repertoires in COVID-19. Libraries were prepared by immunoSEQ multiplex PCR; TCRdb keeps only in-frame clonotypes and omits some of them. Among about 250,000 clones listed, about 82% were seen once. Specimen: peripheral blood. Source of these receptors: a woman aged 80 or older with COVID-19, enrolled during active disease.

The chain combines TRBV9 with TRBJ2-5; 10 positions match TRBD2. This CDR3 spans 17 amino acids. V lost 0 bases to trimming and J lost 1 base; unmatched junction nucleotides: 6. Germline CDR1 SGDLS, CDR2 YYNGEE. The CDR3 DNA follows: TGTGCCAGCAGCGTAGCTCCTGTAGCGGGGGGCCAAGAGACCCAGTACTTC. This codes for CASSVAPVAGGQETQYF.

The V call is TRBV9, the J call TRBJ1-1, with a possible D match to TRBD1 (5 bases). V shed 0 bases and J shed 4 bases, with 10 bases lying between them. The CDR3 sequence is 14 residues long. In germline, CDR1 is SGDLS, CDR2 YYNGEE. CDR3 amino acids: CASSVEDRGTEAFF. The CDR3 DNA follows: TGTGCCAGCAGCGTAGAGGATAGGGGCACTGAAGCTTTCTTT.

The J gene is TRBJ2-1, the V gene TRBV5-1; no definite D call. Germline CDR1 reads SGHRS; CDR2 reads YFSETQ. The CDR3 sequence is 13 residues long. The V end lost 4 bases, the J end lost 4 bases, and 9 bases lay between the germline ends. The CDR3 sequence: CASSPSRYNEQFF. The CDR3, as DNA: TGCGCCAGCAGCCCGTCGAGGTACAATGAGCAGTTCTTC.

V is TRBV10-1 and J is TRBJ1-6; the D gene is possibly TRBD1 (5 bases). This CDR3 spans 18 amino acids. Trimming took off 1 base at V and 6 bases at J, with 19 bases between the two ends. Germline V gives CDR1 WNHNN, CDR2 SYGVQD (reference sequence). The CDR3 spells CASSEYGIQGWGNSPLHF. The CDR3 DNA reads as TGCGCCAGCAGTGAGTATGGGATTCAGGGTTGGGGTAATTCACCCCTCCACTTT.

This clone was seen more than once but under ten times. The J gene is TRBJ2-7, the V gene TRBV6-6; a possible D gene is TRBD2 (5 bases). The CDR3 spans 14 residues. V was trimmed by 2 bases and J by 2 bases, leaving 10 bases between them. Looked up from germline, CDR1 is MNHNY and CDR2 is SVGAGI (reference sequence). Here the CDR3 reads CASSYGKGAYEQYV. The CDR3 DNA reads as TGTGCCAGCAGTTACGGGAAGGGAGCCTACGAGCAGTACGTC.

The chain joins TRBV19 to TRBJ1-6; D may be TRBD1 (6 bases). V lost 10 bases and J lost 6, with 19 bases in between. CDR1 is LNHDA, CDR2 SQIVND, per germline (reference sequence). This CDR3 has 15 residues. In DNA, the CDR3 is TGTGCCACCGAGGAATCGGACAGATTTAATTCACCCCTCCACTTT. Translation: CATEESDRFNSPLHF.

V and J are TRBV5-8 and TRBJ2-1; D not certain. The CDR3 has 13 residues. Per germline, CDR1 SGHTS and CDR2 YDEGEE. Trimming took off 0 bases at V and 7 bases at J, with 8 bases between the two ends. CDR3 protein: CASSLGAVNEQFF. Written as DNA, the CDR3 is TGTGCCAGCAGCTTGGGGGCAGTAAATGAGCAGTTCTTC.

This rearrangement joins TRBV14 to TRBJ1-1; 8 nucleotides agree with TRBD1. The CDR3 totals 15 residues. Trimming removed 1 base from V and 1 base from J; junction bases left unmatched: 2. CDR1 is SGHDN, CDR2 FVKESK, per germline. CDR3 amino acids: CASSQGQGRNTEAFF. The CDR3 coding sequence is TGTGCCAGCAGCCAAGGACAGGGGAGGAACACTGAAGCTTTCTTT.

This clone has only a few counts. The CDR3 spells CASSLGGGVGEKLFF. CDR3 sequence (DNA): TGTGCCAGCAGCTTAGGAGGGGGCGTGGGTGAAAAACTGTTTTTT. The V call is TRBV7-6, the J call TRBJ1-4, with 7 positions matching TRBD1. CDR3 length: 15 residues. Per germline, CDR1 SGHVS and CDR2 FNYEAQ. The V and J ends lost 1 base and 7 bases, in that order; junction bases with no gene match: 6.

J is TRBJ1-2 and V is TRBV11-2, with TRBD1 matching 10 bases. V shed 2 bases and J 8 bases; nucleotides not matched to a gene: 5. The CDR3 extends over 14 amino acids. Germline values: CDR1 SGHAT, CDR2 FQNNGV. In DNA form, the CDR3 reads TGTGCCAGCAGCTTAACGACAGGGGGCGCCGGCTACACCTTC. Its protein is CASSLTTGGAGYTF.

This clone was picked up one time. V is TRBV18 and J is TRBJ1-1, with D unclear. The CDR3 runs to 12 residues. V lost 2 bases to trimming and J lost 6 bases, with 7 bases between them. Germline CDR1 reads KGHSH; CDR2 reads LQKENI. DNA of the CDR3: TGTGCCAGCTCACCAACTCAGGCTGAAGCTTTCTTT. Protein: CASSPTQAEAFF. Complete variable domain (other parts from reference TRBV18 and TRBJ1-1): NAGVMQNPRHLVRRRGQEARLRCSPMKGHSHVYWYRQLPEEGLKFMVYLQKENIIDESGMPKERFSAEFPKEGPSILRIQQVVRGDSAAYFCASSPTQAEAFFGQGTRLTVV.

The chain carries TRBV24-1 and TRBJ2-7; TRBD2 is a possible D gene (5 bases). CDR3 length equals 14 residues. Trimming took 2 bases from V and 5 from J, leaving 12 bases between them. CDR1 and CDR2 (germline): KGHDR, SFDVKD. CDR3 in DNA: TGTGCCACCAGTGATTCGGGAATTCGCCACGAGCAGTACTTC. This sequence encodes CATSDSGIRHEQYF.

In nucleotides, the CDR3 is TGTGCCAGTAGTAACGACAGAGGTGGCTACACCTTC. Protein: CASSNDRGGYTF. The chain couples TRBV19 to TRBJ1-2; D is possibly TRBD1 (5 bases). Between the trimmed V and J ends, which lost 4 bases and 7 bases, there was a span of 10 bases. CDR1 and CDR2 from the germline V gene are LNHDA and SQIVND (reference sequence). This CDR3 has 12 residues.

This clone was observed once. V and J are TRBV7-2 and TRBJ1-1; unclear D gene. V was clipped by 3 bases and J by 0 bases, with 11 bases between them. Germline values: CDR1 SGHTA, CDR2 FQGNSA. The CDR3 is 15 amino acids. The CDR3 sequence is CASSFRSSMNTEAFF. CDR3 DNA: TGTGCCAGCAGCTTTCGCAGTTCCATGAACACTGAAGCTTTCTTT.

This sequence joins TRBV20-1 and TRBJ2-7, with TRBD2 matching over 10 bases. The CDR3 covers 14 residues. The J segment lost 1 base and the V segment lost 3 bases, leaving 3 bases of the junction unmatched. Looked up from germline, CDR1 is DFQATT and CDR2 is SNEGSKA (reference sequence). CDR3 in amino acids: CSASRAGGSYEQYF. DNA for the CDR3: TGCAGTGCTAGTAGAGCGGGGGGGTCCTACGAGCAGTACTTC.